The 32 T cell receptor beta chains reported below all come from one sample, sequenced in a study of T-cell reconstitution after alpha-beta-depleted transplantation in children. During its preparation, the TCRbeta library received unique molecular identifiers. TCRdb used MiXCR to reprocess the PCR reads, holding one entry per CDR3 protein. Altogether about 480,000 distinct CDR3 sequences are present, approximately 12% being singletons, with the ten largest covering roughly 5.4%. The sample consisted of PBMCs from the stem cell graft donor, taken from the stem cell graft. The source is a human donor who donated a stem cell graft to a child with combined immunodeficiency.

This clonotype occurred many times. V is TRBV20-1 and J is TRBJ2-1; a weak D match, TRBD2 (6 bases). The V end lost 0 bases, the J end lost 1 base, and 13 bases lay between the germline ends. Germline CDR1 is DFQATT and CDR2 is SNEGSKA (reference sequence). This CDR3 spans 16 amino acids. CDR3 residues: CSARDKTGASYNEQFF. The CDR3 DNA is TGCAGTGCTAGAGATAAGACGGGAGCATCCTACAATGAGCAGTTCTTC.

In this sample, this clonotype turned up a few times. V gene TRBV9 combines with J gene TRBJ1-5, with a tentative D call TRBD1 (5 bases). Germline V lookup: CDR1 SGDLS, CDR2 YYNGEE. Trimming stripped 4 bases from V and 1 base from J, with 12 bases between. The CDR3 runs to 15 residues. The CDR3 sequence is CASSPGGGSNQPQHF. CDR3 nucleotide sequence: TGTGCCAGCAGCCCCGGCGGGGGAAGCAATCAGCCCCAGCATTTT.

This chain uses TRBV5-1 with TRBJ2-1; 8 nucleotides match TRBD2. J gave up 8 bases and V 2 bases, and 9 bases lay outside the gene matches. The CDR3 extends over 15 amino acids. Germline CDR1 and CDR2: SGHRS and YFSETQ. The CDR3 DNA sequence: TGCGCCAGCAGCTTCTACGGGAGGGCCGGGGATGAGCAGTTCTTC. Protein sequence: CASSFYGRAGDEQFF.

This clonotype has at least ten counts. V and J are TRBV2 and TRBJ1-6; TRBD1 agrees at 8 bases. Per germline, CDR1 SNHLY and CDR2 FYNNEI. V was pared by 7 bases and J by 4 bases, with 6 bases of the junction left unmatched. The CDR3 contains 15 residues. The CDR3 sequence is CASTPTGAYNSPLHF. The CDR3 coding sequence is TGTGCCAGCACTCCGACAGGGGCGTATAATTCACCCCTCCACTTT.

Concerning this clonotype: This may be a read error: a much more frequent sequence differs by one nucleotide. This sequence joins TRBV12-3 or TRBV12-4 and TRBJ1-5; D call uncertain. Trimming pared 2 bases from V and 5 bases from J, leaving 4 bases between. There are 12 residues in the CDR3. The CDR3 reads CASSLPYQPQHF. The CDR3 nucleotides read TGTGCCAGCAGTTTACCATATCAGCCCCAGCATTTT.

This clonotype was detected many times. V is TRBV24-1 and J is TRBJ2-1; D gene ambiguous. V was clipped by 3 bases and J by 2 bases, with 10 bases between them. Germline V gene sequence: CDR1 KGHDR, CDR2 SFDVKD. This CDR3 has 15 amino acids. In nucleotides, the CDR3 is TGTGCCACCAGTGATCGGGCAGGACCCTACAATGAGCAGTTCTTC. Translation gives CATSDRAGPYNEQFF.

This clonotype occurred once. The chain couples TRBV23-1 to TRBJ2-1, with 11 bases aligning to TRBD2. TRBV23-1 is flagged as an ORF with uncertain function. The junction had 16 bases not matched to a gene; V was cut back by 5 bases and J by 7 bases. CDR3 size: 18 residues. DNA for the CDR3: TGCGCCAGCAGTTTAGTTTCTCTTAGGGCTAGCGGGAGGAATGAGCAGTTCTTC. It is translated as CASSLVSLRASGRNEQFF.

The sample holds a few counts of this clonotype. This sequence joins TRBV10-3 and TRBJ2-2; D gene ambiguous. Trimming removed 3 bases at V and 5 bases at J, with 7 bases between. Germline V gene data show CDR1 as ENHRY and CDR2 as SYGVKD. The CDR3 is made up of 13 amino acids. CDR3 coding DNA: TGTGCCATCAGTGAAGGGATGACCGGGGAGCTGTTTTTT. It yields the protein CAISEGMTGELFF.

This clonotype was counted only a few times. This chain joins TRBV12-3 or TRBV12-4 and TRBJ2-1; D is ambiguous. This CDR3 has 13 residues. V was cut by 6 bases and J by 8 bases, with 14 bases left in between. The CDR3 is CASRIASRYEQFF. In DNA form, the CDR3 reads TGTGCCAGCAGGATAGCCTCGCGCTATGAGCAGTTCTTC.

In this sample, this clonotype turned up a few times. The V and J genes are TRBV6-1 and TRBJ2-1; TRBD2 is a possible D gene (6 bases). The V gene lost 5 bases and the J gene lost 5 bases, with 10 bases spanning the gap. This CDR3 has 13 amino acids. Looked up from germline, CDR1 is MNHNS and CDR2 is SASEGT. CDR3 residues: CASSSGLDNEQFF. CDR3 DNA: TGTGCCAGCAGTAGCGGGCTCGACAATGAGCAGTTCTTC.

J is TRBJ2-1 and V is TRBV4-3, with 8 bases lining up with TRBD1. The V segment lost 3 bases and the J segment 3 bases; nucleotides outside the gene matches: 7. The CDR3 totals 16 residues. Germline CDR1 and CDR2: LGHNA and YSLEER. CDR3 protein: CASSQARTGFYNEQFF. The CDR3 coding sequence is TGCGCCAGCAGCCAGGCGAGGACAGGGTTCTACAATGAGCAGTTCTTC.

In its sample, this clonotype was seen a few times. This chain connects TRBV2 to TRBJ2-3; D is possibly TRBD2 (6 bases). This CDR3 contains 19 residues. Germline V gene lookup returns CDR1 SNHLY and CDR2 FYNNEI. V gave up 0 bases and J gave up 2 bases, with 21 bases separating them. CDR3 region: CASSEALRDFRWDTDTQYF. The CDR3 DNA sequence: TGTGCCAGCAGTGAAGCGCTTCGGGACTTTAGGTGGGACACAGATACGCAGTATTTT.

The chain combines TRBV12-3 or TRBV12-4 with TRBJ2-1; perhaps TRBD2 as D (5 bases). The V and J ends lost 5 bases and 9 bases respectively, with 14 bases between them. The CDR3 is 13 residues long. The CDR3 here is CASSPLLVGEQFF. The CDR3 nucleotides read TGTGCCAGCAGTCCCTTACTAGTGGGTGAGCAGTTCTTC.

In DNA, the CDR3 is TGCGCCAGCTCCTGGGAGCTAGCGGGAGGGGTAGATACGCAGTATTTT. This codes for CASSWELAGGVDTQYF. This chain joins TRBV4-3 and TRBJ2-3; 12 bases line up with TRBD2. The germline gives CDR1 LGHNA, CDR2 YSLEER. J was trimmed by 5 bases and V by 8 bases; bases with no gene match: 11. CDR3 length: 16 residues.

In this sample, this clonotype turned up a few times. The V gene is TRBV20-1, the J gene TRBJ1-4; D gene ambiguous. The CDR3 consists of 15 residues. Germline values: CDR1 DFQATT, CDR2 SNEGSKA (reference sequence). Trimming took off 0 bases at V and 6 bases at J, with 14 bases between the two ends. CDR3 coding DNA: TGCAGTGCTAGAGATCCCGGAGGTCTGGATGAAAAACTGTTTTTT. This encodes CSARDPGGLDEKLFF.

This clonotype was counted ten times or more. The chain combines TRBV20-1 with TRBJ2-7, with 8 bases matching TRBD1. With V trimmed by 6 bases and J by 3 bases, 10 bases remained unmatched. CDR1 is DFQATT and CDR2 is SNEGSKA in the germline V gene (reference sequence). This CDR3 has 14 amino acids. The CDR3 DNA sequence: TGCAGTGCCTCCCACGACAGGGGCATCTACGAGCAGTACTTC. This gives the protein CSASHDRGIYEQYF.

This clonotype was seen a handful of times. V is TRBV4-3 and J is TRBJ2-3; 8 nucleotides match TRBD2. Germline assignment: CDR1 LGHNA and CDR2 YSLEER. With V trimmed by 0 bases and J by 0 bases, 14 bases remained unmatched. CDR3 length: 20 residues. CDR3 region: CASSQDVPSGRRLSTDTQYF. CDR3 coding DNA: TGCGCCAGCAGCCAAGACGTCCCTAGCGGGCGTAGATTGAGCACAGATACGCAGTATTTT.

There are a few counts of this clonotype. This chain links TRBV4-2 with TRBJ1-2; D is ambiguous. V was clipped by 0 bases and J by 5 bases, with 10 bases between them. Germline CDR1 LGHNA, CDR2 YNFKEQ. CDR3 length: 14 amino acids. The CDR3 sequence is CASSQDWGFYGYTF. The CDR3 DNA reads TGTGCCAGCAGCCAAGATTGGGGTTTTTATGGCTACACCTTC.

This clonotype came up many times. The chain combines TRBV6-5 with TRBJ2-3; no clear D gene. The V and J ends lost 4 bases and 3 bases respectively, with 11 bases between them. Looked up from germline, CDR1 is MNHEY and CDR2 is SVGAGI. The CDR3 consists of 14 residues. CDR3 protein: CASSSVSWTDTQYF. CDR3 sequence (DNA): TGTGCCAGCAGTTCCGTAAGTTGGACAGATACGCAGTATTTT.

This clonotype was seen ten or more times. The chain recombines TRBV20-1 with TRBJ2-1; tentatively, D is TRBD2 (6 bases). V shed 2 bases and J shed 0 bases, with 11 bases lying between them. Germline V gene lookup returns CDR1 DFQATT and CDR2 SNEGSKA (reference sequence). The CDR3 is 15 amino acids. The CDR3 nucleotides are TGCAGTGCTAGAAAACGGGAGCTCTCCTACAATGAGCAGTTCTTC. It is translated as CSARKRELSYNEQFF.

This clonotype was counted a few times. J is TRBJ2-7 and V is TRBV15; D is ambiguous. Germline V gene data show CDR1 as LNHNV and CDR2 as YYDKDF (reference sequence). The CDR3 totals 14 residues. The V gene lost 4 bases and the J gene lost 2 bases, with 12 bases spanning the gap. The CDR3 reads CATSTALQTYEQYF. The CDR3 DNA follows: TGTGCCACCAGCACCGCTTTACAGACCTACGAGCAGTACTTC.

The gene calls are TRBV28 and TRBJ1-1, with D possibly matching TRBD1 (6 bases). Germline V gene data show CDR1 as MDHEN and CDR2 as SYDVKM. V was shortened by 5 bases and J by 2 bases, with 18 bases between the two germline ends. This CDR3 spans 16 amino acids. The CDR3 spells CASSAIGQPTNTEAFF. CDR3 bases: TGTGCCAGCAGTGCCATCGGACAGCCTACAAACACTGAAGCTTTCTTT.

This clonotype was picked up many times. This chain uses TRBV12-3 or TRBV12-4 with TRBJ1-4; TRBD1 aligns across 10 bases. After removal of 6 bases from V and 7 bases from J, the junction contained 2 bases not matched to a gene. This CDR3 has 13 residues. The chain's CDR3 is CASSDRGLEKLFF. CDR3 DNA: TGTGCCAGCAGCGACAGGGGGCTTGAAAAACTGTTTTTT.

This clonotype was observed many times. The chain carries TRBV12-3 or TRBV12-4 and TRBJ2-7; the D is unclear. This CDR3 spans 14 amino acids. V lost 5 bases, J lost 1 base, and 12 bases lay in between. DNA for the CDR3: TGTGCCAGCAGTATCCTCAGTTCTTCCTACGAGCAGTACTTC. Residues: CASSILSSSYEQYF.

The genes are TRBV7-2 and TRBJ2-2; no reliable D call. Germline V lookup: CDR1 SGHTA, CDR2 FQGNSA. Trimming took off 8 bases at V and 7 bases at J, with 17 bases between the two ends. This CDR3 region has 14 residues. The CDR3 bases are TGTGCCAGCTCCTTTTTCGGGCAACTCGGGGAGCTGTTTTTT. It is translated as CASSFFGQLGELFF.

V usage is TRBV11-2 and J usage is TRBJ2-3, with 9 bases aligning to TRBD1. This CDR3 is 15 amino acids long. J was trimmed by 4 bases and V by 5 bases; bases with no gene match: 7. Germline CDR1 reads SGHAT; CDR2 reads FQNNGV. The CDR3 DNA reads as TGTGCCAGCAGCCGGCGGGGGACAGGGCCAGATACGCAGTATTTT. As protein: CASSRRGTGPDTQYF.

The V gene is TRBV19, the J gene TRBJ2-7, with 8 bases lining up with TRBD1. Germline V gene data show CDR1 as LNHDA and CDR2 as SQIVND (reference sequence). Germline trimming cut 8 bases from V and 1 base from J; bases unmatched to any gene: 10. The CDR3 is 15 amino acids. The CDR3 DNA follows: TGTGCCAGTTCCGCCCCGGGACAGGCGTCCTACGAGCAGTACTTC. This translates into CASSAPGQASYEQYF.

This clonotype was detected many times. The chain combines TRBV5-1 with TRBJ2-5; 11 bases are shared with TRBD2. The CDR3 extends over 17 amino acids. V shed 1 base, J shed 2 bases, and the junction held 7 bases outside the gene matches. CDR1 and CDR2 from the germline V gene are SGHRS and YFSETQ. The CDR3 bases are TGCGCCAGCAGCTTGTGGGTTCTAGCGGGAGGACAAGAGACCCAGTACTTC. As protein: CASSLWVLAGGQETQYF.

The chain links TRBV6-1 to TRBJ2-3; the match to TRBD2 covers 7 bases. The junction had 10 bases not matched to a gene; V was cut back by 3 bases and J by 4 bases. This CDR3 is 16 amino acids long. CDR1 is MNHNS, CDR2 SASEGT, per germline. CDR3 coding DNA: TGTGCCAGCAGTGAGAGGGGAGGGGATACGTCAGATACGCAGTATTTT. It encodes CASSERGGDTSDTQYF.

The rearrangement joins TRBV10-3 to TRBJ2-3, with 9 nucleotides matching TRBD1. This CDR3 is built from 16 residues. The trim removed 0 bases at V and 6 bases at J, leaving 7 bases unmatched. Germline V gene data show CDR1 as ENHRY and CDR2 as SYGVKD. The CDR3 DNA reads TGTGCCATCAGTGAGTCTGGGACAGGGTTACGGGATACGCAGTATTTT. Protein product: CAISESGTGLRDTQYF.

The chain combines TRBV7-9 with TRBJ2-1; tentative D call: TRBD2 (7 bases). Trimming shortened V by 5 bases and J by 8 bases, and 19 bases separated the two germline ends. The CDR3 is 15 amino acids. CDR1 SEHNR and CDR2 FQNEAQ come from the germline V gene (reference sequence). DNA for the CDR3: TGTGCCAGCAGCGCCGATGGGGGGGCGATCGATGAGCAGTTCTTC. It encodes CASSADGGAIDEQFF.

This clonotype was found a few times. The rearrangement joins TRBV6-2 or TRBV6-3 to TRBJ2-7; D possibly uses TRBD1 or TRBD2 (5 bases each). V gave up 8 bases and J gave up 2 bases, with 10 bases separating them. Germline CDR1 reads MNHEY; CDR2 reads SVGEGT. This CDR3 contains 12 residues. In DNA, the CDR3 is TGTGCCAGCGGGACCTCACCCTACGAGCAGTACTTC. It yields the protein CASGTSPYEQYF.